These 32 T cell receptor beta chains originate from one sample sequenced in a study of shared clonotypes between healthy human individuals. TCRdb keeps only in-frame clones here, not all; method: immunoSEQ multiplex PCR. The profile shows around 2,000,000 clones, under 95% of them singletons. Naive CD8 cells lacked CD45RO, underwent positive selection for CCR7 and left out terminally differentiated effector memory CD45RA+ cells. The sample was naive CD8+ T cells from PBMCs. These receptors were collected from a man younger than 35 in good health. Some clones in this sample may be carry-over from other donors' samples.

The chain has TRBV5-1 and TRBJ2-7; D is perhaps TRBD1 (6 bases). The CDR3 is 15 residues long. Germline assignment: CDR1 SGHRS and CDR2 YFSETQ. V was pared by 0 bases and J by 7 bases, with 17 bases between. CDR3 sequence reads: CASSLAGGGPGEQYF. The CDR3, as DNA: TGCGCCAGCAGCTTGGCCGGTGGGGGCCCCGGGGAGCAGTACTTC.

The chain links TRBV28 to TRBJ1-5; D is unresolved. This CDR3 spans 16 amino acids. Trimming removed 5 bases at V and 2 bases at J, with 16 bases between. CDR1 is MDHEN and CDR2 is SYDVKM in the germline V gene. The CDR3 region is CASSTRLNGGNQPQHF. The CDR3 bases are TGTGCCAGCAGTACGAGACTTAACGGAGGCAATCAGCCCCAGCATTTT. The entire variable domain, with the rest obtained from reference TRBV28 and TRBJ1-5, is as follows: DVKVTQSSRYLVKRTGEKVFLECVQDMDHENMFWYRQDPGLGLRLIYFSYDVKMKEKGDIPEGYSVSREKKERFSLILESASTNQTSMYLCASSTRLNGGNQPQHFGDGTRLSIL.

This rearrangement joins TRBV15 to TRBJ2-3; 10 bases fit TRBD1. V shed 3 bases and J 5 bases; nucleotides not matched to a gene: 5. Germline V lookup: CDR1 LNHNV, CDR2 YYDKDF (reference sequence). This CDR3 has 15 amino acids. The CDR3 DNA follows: TGTGCCACCAGCAGGTCGACAGGGGGCAGAGATACGCAGTATTTT. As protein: CATSRSTGGRDTQYF.

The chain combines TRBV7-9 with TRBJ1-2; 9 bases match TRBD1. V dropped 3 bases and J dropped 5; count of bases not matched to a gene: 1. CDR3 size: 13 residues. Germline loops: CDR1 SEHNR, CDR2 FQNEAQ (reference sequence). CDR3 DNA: TGTGCCAGCAGCTTCGGACAGGGGTATGGCTACACCTTC. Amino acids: CASSFGQGYGYTF.

CDR3 region: CASSLWPPNDSAGQPQHF. In DNA, the CDR3 is TGTGCCAGCAGTTTATGGCCACCCAACGACAGCGCGGGGCAGCCCCAGCATTTT. This rearrangement joins TRBV28 to TRBJ1-5; D is possibly TRBD1 (5 bases). This CDR3 is built from 18 residues. CDR1 is MDHEN and CDR2 is SYDVKM in the germline V gene. Trimming cost V 0 bases and J 7 bases, with 22 bases left between them.

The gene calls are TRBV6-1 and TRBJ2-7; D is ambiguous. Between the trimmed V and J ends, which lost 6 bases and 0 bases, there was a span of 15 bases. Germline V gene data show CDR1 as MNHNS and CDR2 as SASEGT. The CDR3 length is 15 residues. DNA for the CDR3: TGTGCCAGCAGCGTAGACCCCTGGAGCTCCTACGAGCAGTACTTC. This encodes CASSVDPWSSYEQYF.

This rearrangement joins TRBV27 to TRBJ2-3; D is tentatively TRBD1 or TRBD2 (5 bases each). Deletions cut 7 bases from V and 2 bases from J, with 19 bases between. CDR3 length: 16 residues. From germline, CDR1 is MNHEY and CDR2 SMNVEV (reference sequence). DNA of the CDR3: TGTGCCAGCATCAAGAGGTTTGGGGGTCACACAGATACGCAGTATTTT. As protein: CASIKRFGGHTDTQYF.

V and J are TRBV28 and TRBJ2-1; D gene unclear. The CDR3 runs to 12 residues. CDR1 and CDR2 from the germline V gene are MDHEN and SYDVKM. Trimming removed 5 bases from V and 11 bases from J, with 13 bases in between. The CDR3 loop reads CASSDSWDQQFF. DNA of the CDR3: TGTGCCAGCAGTGATTCTTGGGATCAGCAGTTCTTC.

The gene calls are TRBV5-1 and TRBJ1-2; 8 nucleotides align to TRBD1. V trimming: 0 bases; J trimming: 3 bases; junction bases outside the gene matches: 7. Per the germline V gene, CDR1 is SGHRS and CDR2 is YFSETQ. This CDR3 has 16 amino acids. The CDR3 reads CASSLVGSGGDYGYTF. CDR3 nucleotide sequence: TGCGCCAGCAGCTTGGTTGGTTCAGGGGGCGACTATGGCTACACCTTC.

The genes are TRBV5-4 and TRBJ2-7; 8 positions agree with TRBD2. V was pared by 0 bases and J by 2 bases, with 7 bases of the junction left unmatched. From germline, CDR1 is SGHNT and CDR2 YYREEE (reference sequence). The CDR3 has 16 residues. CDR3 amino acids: CASSLGISGSPYEQYF. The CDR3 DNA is TGTGCCAGCAGCTTGGGAATCAGCGGGAGTCCCTACGAGCAGTACTTC. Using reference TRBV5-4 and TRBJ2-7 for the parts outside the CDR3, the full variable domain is ETGVTQSPTHLIKTRGQQVTLRCSSQSGHNTVSWYQQALGQGPQFIFQYYREEENGRGNFPPRFSGLQFPNYSSELNVNALELDDSALYLCASSLGISGSPYEQYFGPGTRLTVT.

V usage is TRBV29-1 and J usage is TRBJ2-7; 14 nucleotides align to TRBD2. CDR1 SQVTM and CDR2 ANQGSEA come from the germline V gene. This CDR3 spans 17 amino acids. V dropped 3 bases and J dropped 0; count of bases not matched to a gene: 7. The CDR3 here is CSVDSPGLAGDSYEQYF. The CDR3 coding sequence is TGCAGCGTTGATAGCCCGGGACTAGCGGGAGACTCCTACGAGCAGTACTTC.

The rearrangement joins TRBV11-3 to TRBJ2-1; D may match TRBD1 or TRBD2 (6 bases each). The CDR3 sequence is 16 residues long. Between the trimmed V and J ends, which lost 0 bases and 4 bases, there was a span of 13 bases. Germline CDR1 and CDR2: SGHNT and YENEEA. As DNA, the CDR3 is TGTGCCAGCAGCTTAGATGAGGGGGAGGCATACAATGAGCAGTTCTTC. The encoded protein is CASSLDEGEAYNEQFF.

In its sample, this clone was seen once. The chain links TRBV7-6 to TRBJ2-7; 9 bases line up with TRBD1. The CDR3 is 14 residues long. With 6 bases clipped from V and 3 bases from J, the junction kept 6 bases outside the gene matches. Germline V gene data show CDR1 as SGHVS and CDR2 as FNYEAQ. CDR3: CASSRTGEGYEQYF. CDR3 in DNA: TGTGCCAGCAGTAGGACAGGGGAAGGCTACGAGCAGTACTTC.

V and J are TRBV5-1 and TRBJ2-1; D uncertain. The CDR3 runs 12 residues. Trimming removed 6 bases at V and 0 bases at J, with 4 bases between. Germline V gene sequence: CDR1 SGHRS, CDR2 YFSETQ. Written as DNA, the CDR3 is TGCGCCAGCACGTCCTCCTACAATGAGCAGTTCTTC. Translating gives CASTSSYNEQFF.

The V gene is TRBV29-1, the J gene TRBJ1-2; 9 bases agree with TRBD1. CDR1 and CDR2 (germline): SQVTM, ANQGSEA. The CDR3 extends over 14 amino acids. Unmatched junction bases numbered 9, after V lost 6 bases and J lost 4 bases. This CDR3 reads CSVGTGQGVYGYTF. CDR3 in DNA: TGCAGCGTCGGAACGGGACAGGGAGTCTATGGCTACACCTTC.

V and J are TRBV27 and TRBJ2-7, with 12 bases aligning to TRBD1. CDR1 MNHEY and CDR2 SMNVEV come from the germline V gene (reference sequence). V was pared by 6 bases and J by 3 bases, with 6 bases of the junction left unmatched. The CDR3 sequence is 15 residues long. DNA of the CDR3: TGTGCCAGCAGCGCCCGGGACAGGGGGCACTACGAGCAGTACTTC. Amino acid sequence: CASSARDRGHYEQYF.

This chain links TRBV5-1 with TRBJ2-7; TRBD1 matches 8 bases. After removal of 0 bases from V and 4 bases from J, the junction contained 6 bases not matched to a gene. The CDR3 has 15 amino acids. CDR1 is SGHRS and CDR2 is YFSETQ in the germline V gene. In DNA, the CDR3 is TGCGCCAGCAGCTTGGCCCCGGACAGGGAGTACGAGCAGTACTTC. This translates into CASSLAPDREYEQYF.

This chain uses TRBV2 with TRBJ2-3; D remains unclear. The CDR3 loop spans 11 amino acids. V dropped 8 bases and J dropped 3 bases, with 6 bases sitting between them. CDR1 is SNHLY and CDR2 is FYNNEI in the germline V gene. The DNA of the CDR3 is TGTGCCAGCCTTGAGACAGATACGCAGTATTTT. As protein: CASLETDTQYF.

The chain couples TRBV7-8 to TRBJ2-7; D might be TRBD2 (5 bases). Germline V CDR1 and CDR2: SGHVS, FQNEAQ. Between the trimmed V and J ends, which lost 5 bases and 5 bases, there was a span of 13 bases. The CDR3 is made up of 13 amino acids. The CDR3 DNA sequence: TGTGCCAGCAGCGAGGAACTCGGGGACGAGCAGTACTTC. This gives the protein CASSEELGDEQYF.

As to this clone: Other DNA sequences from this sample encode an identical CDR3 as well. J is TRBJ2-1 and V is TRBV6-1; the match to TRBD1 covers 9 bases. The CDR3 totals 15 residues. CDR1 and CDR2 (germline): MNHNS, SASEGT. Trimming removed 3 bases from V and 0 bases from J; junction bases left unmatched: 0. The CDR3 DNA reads TGTGCCAGCAGTGAGGACAGGGGCTCCTACAATGAGCAGTTCTTC. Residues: CASSEDRGSYNEQFF.

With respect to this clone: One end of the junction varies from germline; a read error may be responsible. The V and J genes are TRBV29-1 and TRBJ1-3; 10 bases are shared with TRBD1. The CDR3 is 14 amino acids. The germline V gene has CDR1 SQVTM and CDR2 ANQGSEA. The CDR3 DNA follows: TGCAGCGTTAAAGACAGGGGGCCTGGAAACACCATATATTTT. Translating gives CSVKDRGPGNTIYF.

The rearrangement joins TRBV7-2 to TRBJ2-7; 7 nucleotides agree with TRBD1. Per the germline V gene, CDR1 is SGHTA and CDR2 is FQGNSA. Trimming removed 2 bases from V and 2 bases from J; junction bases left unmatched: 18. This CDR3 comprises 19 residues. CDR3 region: CASSLRRRLVGDSTYEQYF. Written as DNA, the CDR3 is TGTGCCAGCAGCTTAAGGAGGAGGTTAGTTGGGGACAGTACCTACGAGCAGTACTTC.

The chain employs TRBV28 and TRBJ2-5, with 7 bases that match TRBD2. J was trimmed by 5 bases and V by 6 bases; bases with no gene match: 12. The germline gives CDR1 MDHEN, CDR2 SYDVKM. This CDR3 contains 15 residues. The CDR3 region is CASRTTLALSETQYF. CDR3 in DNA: TGTGCCAGCAGGACAACACTAGCGCTGTCGGAGACCCAGTACTTC. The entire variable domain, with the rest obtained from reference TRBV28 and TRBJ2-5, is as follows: DVKVTQSSRYLVKRTGEKVFLECVQDMDHENMFWYRQDPGLGLRLIYFSYDVKMKEKGDIPEGYSVSREKKERFSLILESASTNQTSMYLCASRTTLALSETQYFGPGTRLLVL.

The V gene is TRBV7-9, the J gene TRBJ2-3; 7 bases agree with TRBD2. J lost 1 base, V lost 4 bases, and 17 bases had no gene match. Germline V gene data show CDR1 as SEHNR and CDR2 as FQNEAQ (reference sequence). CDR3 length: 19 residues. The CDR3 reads CASSSIGAGTSERTDTQYF. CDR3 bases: TGTGCCAGCAGCTCCATTGGGGCCGGAACTAGCGAGCGCACAGATACGCAGTATTTT.

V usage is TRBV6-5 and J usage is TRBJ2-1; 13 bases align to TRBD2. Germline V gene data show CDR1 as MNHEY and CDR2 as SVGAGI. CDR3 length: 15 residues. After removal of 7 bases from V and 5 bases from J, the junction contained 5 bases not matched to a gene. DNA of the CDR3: TGTGCCAGCATCGGACTAGCGGGAGACCACAATGAGCAGTTCTTC. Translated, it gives CASIGLAGDHNEQFF.

The CDR3 protein is CASSLGAGGLYNEQFF. CDR3 nucleotide sequence: TGTGCCAGCAGCTTAGGGGCAGGGGGGCTCTACAATGAGCAGTTCTTC. The rearrangement joins TRBV7-9 to TRBJ2-1; TRBD1 is a possible D gene (7 bases). CDR3 length equals 16 residues. From germline, CDR1 is SEHNR and CDR2 FQNEAQ (reference sequence). Deletions cut 1 base from V and 3 bases from J, with 13 bases between. Full variable domain (missing parts from reference TRBV7-9 and TRBJ2-1): DTGVSQNPRHKITKRGQNVTFRCDPISEHNRLYWYRQTLGQGPEFLTYFQNEAQLEKSRLLSDRFSAERPKGSFSTLEIQRTEQGDSAMYLCASSLGAGGLYNEQFFGPGTRLTVL.

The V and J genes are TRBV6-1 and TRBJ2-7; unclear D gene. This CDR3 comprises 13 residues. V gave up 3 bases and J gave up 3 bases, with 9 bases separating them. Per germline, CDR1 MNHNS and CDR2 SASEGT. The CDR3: CASSDSIGYEQYF. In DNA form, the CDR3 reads TGTGCCAGCAGTGACAGTATCGGCTACGAGCAGTACTTC.

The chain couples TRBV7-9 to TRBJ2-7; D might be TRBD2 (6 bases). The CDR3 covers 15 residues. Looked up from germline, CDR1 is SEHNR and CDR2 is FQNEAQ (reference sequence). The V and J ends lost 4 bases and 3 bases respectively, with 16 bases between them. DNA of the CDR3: TGTGCCAGCAGCTCTGGCCGGGACTCCCGCTACGAGCAGTACTTC. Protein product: CASSSGRDSRYEQYF.

CDR3 nucleotide sequence: TGTGCCAGCAGCTTAGTGCGTAGCGGGAGGGATACGCAGTATTTT. Protein: CASSLVRSGRDTQYF. The J gene is TRBJ2-3, the V gene TRBV7-6; 10 nucleotides agree with TRBD2. J was trimmed by 6 bases and V by 1 base; bases with no gene match: 4. The CDR3 covers 15 residues. Germline V gene lookup returns CDR1 SGHVS and CDR2 FNYEAQ. Variable domain in full (rest from reference TRBV7-6 and TRBJ2-3): GAGVSQSPRYKVTKRGQDVALRCDPISGHVSLYWYRQALGQGPEFLTYFNYEAQQDKSGLPNDRFSAERPEGSISTLTIQRTEQRDSAMYRCASSLVRSGRDTQYFGPGTRLTVL.

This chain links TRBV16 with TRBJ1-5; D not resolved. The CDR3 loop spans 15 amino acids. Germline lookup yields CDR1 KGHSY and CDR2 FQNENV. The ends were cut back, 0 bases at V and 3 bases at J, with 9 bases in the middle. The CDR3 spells CASSQSTDYNQPQHF. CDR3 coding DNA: TGTGCCAGCAGCCAATCAACGGATTACAATCAGCCCCAGCATTTT.

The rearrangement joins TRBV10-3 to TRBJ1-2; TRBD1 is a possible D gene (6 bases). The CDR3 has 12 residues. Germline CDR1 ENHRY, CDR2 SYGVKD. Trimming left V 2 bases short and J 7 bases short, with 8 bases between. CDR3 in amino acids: CAISEGGAGYTF. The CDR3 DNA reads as TGTGCCATCAGTGAGGGGGGGGCTGGCTACACCTTC.

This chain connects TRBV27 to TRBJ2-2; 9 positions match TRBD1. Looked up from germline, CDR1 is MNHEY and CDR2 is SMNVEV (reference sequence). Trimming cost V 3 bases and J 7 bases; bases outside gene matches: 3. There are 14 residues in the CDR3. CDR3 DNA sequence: TGTGCCAGCAGTTTCTACAGGGGGCACGGGGAGCTGTTTTTT. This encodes CASSFYRGHGELFF.